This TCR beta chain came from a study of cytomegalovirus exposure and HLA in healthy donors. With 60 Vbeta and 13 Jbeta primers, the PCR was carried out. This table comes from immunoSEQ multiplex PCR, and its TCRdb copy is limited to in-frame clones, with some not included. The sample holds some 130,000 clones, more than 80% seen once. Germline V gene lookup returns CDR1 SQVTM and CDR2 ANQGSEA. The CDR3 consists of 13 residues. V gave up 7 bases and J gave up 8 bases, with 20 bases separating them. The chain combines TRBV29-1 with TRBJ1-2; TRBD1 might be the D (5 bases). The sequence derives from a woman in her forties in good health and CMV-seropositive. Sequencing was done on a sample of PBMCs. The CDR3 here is CSAGAGSPGGYTF. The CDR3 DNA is TGCAGCGCCGGGGCGGGAAGTCCAGGAGGCTACACCTTC.